The rows below give T cell receptor beta chains drawn from one sample of a study of cytomegalovirus exposure and HLA in healthy donors. Using immunoSEQ multiplex PCR, the repertoire was profiled, and TCRdb retains in-frame clones only, with some absent. The sample holds around 130,000 clones, 81% seen once. Sequencing was carried out using PBMCs. The receptors derive from a man aged 18 to 35 in good health and CMV-seronegative. CDR3s include the opening cysteine and the closing phenylalanine or tryptophan. Each record gives: V gene, CDR3 length, clone size, D gene, J gene, CDR3 protein, CDR3 DNA. The D gene is left open where the match is weak. Clone size appears in some rows only: once, few, many, or a class for an expanded clone.

v_call: TRBV30
cdr3_length: 17
clone_size: -
d_call: -
j_call: TRBJ1-6
cdr3_aa: CAWNFVARGVLNSPLHF
cdr3_nt: TGTGCCTGGAATTTTGTCGCCAGGGGCGTTTTGAATTCACCCCTCCACTTT

v_call: TRBV9
cdr3_length: 16
clone_size: -
d_call: -
j_call: TRBJ1-3
cdr3_aa: CASSVATLDSRNTIYF
cdr3_nt: TGTGCCAGCAGCGTAGCTACTTTGGACAGTAGAAACACCATATATTTT

v_call: TRBV7-2
cdr3_length: 18
clone_size: few
d_call: TRBD2
j_call: TRBJ2-2
cdr3_aa: CASSLWGGPAVDTGELFF
cdr3_nt: TGTGCCAGCAGCTTATGGGGAGGGCCCGCGGTAGACACCGGGGAGCTGTTTTTT

v_call: TRBV5-6
cdr3_length: 16
clone_size: -
d_call: -
j_call: TRBJ1-3
cdr3_aa: CASSLDVQGSGNTIYF
cdr3_nt: TGTGCCAGCAGCTTGGACGTGCAGGGAAGTGGAAACACCATATATTTT

v_call: TRBV30
cdr3_length: 14
clone_size: -
d_call: -
j_call: TRBJ1-2
cdr3_aa: CAWSVSWAVYGYTF
cdr3_nt: TGTGCCTGGAGTGTAAGTTGGGCAGTCTATGGCTACACCTTC

v_call: TRBV6-5
cdr3_length: 13
clone_size: -
d_call: TRBD1
j_call: TRBJ1-1
cdr3_aa: CASRPTGDTEAFF
cdr3_nt: TGTGCCAGCAGGCCTACAGGGGACACTGAAGCTTTCTTT

v_call: TRBV4-1
cdr3_length: 15
clone_size: -
d_call: TRBD2
j_call: TRBJ2-1
cdr3_aa: CASSQVRLADNEQFF
cdr3_nt: TGCGCCAGCAGCCAAGTTCGCCTAGCGGACAATGAGCAGTTCTTC

v_call: TRBV7-2
cdr3_length: 15
clone_size: -
d_call: -
j_call: TRBJ1-5
cdr3_aa: CASSLSPGPNQPQHF
cdr3_nt: TGTGCCAGCAGCTTATCCCCAGGGCCGAATCAGCCCCAGCATTTT

v_call: TRBV7-8
cdr3_length: 14
clone_size: -
d_call: -
j_call: TRBJ2-7
cdr3_aa: CASSLAGLVYEQYF
cdr3_nt: TGTGCCAGCAGCTTAGCGGGACTTGTATACGAGCAGTACTTC

v_call: TRBV7-6
cdr3_length: 14
clone_size: once
d_call: -
j_call: TRBJ1-2
cdr3_aa: CASSASWRGNGYTF
cdr3_nt: TGTGCCAGCAGCGCCAGTTGGAGGGGTAATGGCTACACCTTC

v_call: TRBV18
cdr3_length: 11
clone_size: -
d_call: -
j_call: TRBJ2-5
cdr3_aa: CASSPGETQYF
cdr3_nt: TGTGCCAGCTCGCCGGGGGAGACCCAGTACTTC

v_call: TRBV5-1
cdr3_length: 13
clone_size: -
d_call: -
j_call: TRBJ2-7
cdr3_aa: CANSLGGLGEQYF
cdr3_nt: TGCGCCAACAGCTTGGGGGGCTTAGGCGAGCAGTACTTC

v_call: TRBV7-3
cdr3_length: 14
clone_size: -
d_call: -
j_call: TRBJ1-2
cdr3_aa: CASSLGGRNYGYTF
cdr3_nt: TGTGCCAGCAGCTTAGGCGGCAGAAACTATGGCTACACCTTC

v_call: TRBV7-9
cdr3_length: 13
clone_size: -
d_call: TRBD1
j_call: TRBJ1-1
cdr3_aa: CASSLNRGTEAFF
cdr3_nt: TGTGCCAGCAGCCTTAACAGGGGGACTGAAGCTTTCTTT

v_call: TRBV19
cdr3_length: 19
clone_size: few
d_call: TRBD1
j_call: TRBJ1-3
cdr3_aa: CASSIVGTGALYSGNTIYF
cdr3_nt: TGTGCCAGTAGTATAGTGGGGACAGGGGCCTTATACTCTGGAAACACCATATATTTT

v_call: TRBV6-6
cdr3_length: 10
clone_size: -
d_call: TRBD1
j_call: TRBJ1-2
cdr3_aa: CAGQGAGYTF
cdr3_nt: TGTGCGGGACAGGGGGCTGGCTACACCTTC

v_call: TRBV28
cdr3_length: 14
clone_size: few
d_call: -
j_call: TRBJ2-3
cdr3_aa: CASSPWPFADTQYF
cdr3_nt: TGTGCCAGCAGTCCCTGGCCCTTCGCAGATACGCAGTATTTT

v_call: TRBV5-1
cdr3_length: 13
clone_size: once
d_call: TRBD1
j_call: TRBJ1-2
cdr3_aa: CASSFGQGGGYTF
cdr3_nt: TGCGCCAGCAGCTTCGGACAGGGGGGAGGCTACACCTTC

v_call: TRBV6-5
cdr3_length: 13
clone_size: few
d_call: -
j_call: TRBJ2-5
cdr3_aa: CASSPQIQETQYF
cdr3_nt: TGTGCCAGCAGCCCACAGATCCAAGAGACCCAGTACTTC

v_call: TRBV29-1
cdr3_length: 13
clone_size: -
d_call: -
j_call: TRBJ1-2
cdr3_aa: CSVPKAGPNGYTF
cdr3_nt: TGCAGCGTGCCGAAAGCAGGCCCCAATGGCTACACCTTC

v_call: TRBV18
cdr3_length: 16
clone_size: -
d_call: -
j_call: TRBJ1-3
cdr3_aa: CASSPSTGGSGNTIYF
cdr3_nt: TGTGCCAGCTCACCATCGACAGGAGGATCTGGAAACACCATATATTTT

v_call: TRBV13
cdr3_length: 16
clone_size: -
d_call: -
j_call: TRBJ1-2
cdr3_aa: CASSLEGGRGIYGYTF
cdr3_nt: TGTGCCAGCAGCTTAGAGGGGGGGCGAGGTATCTATGGCTACACCTTC

v_call: TRBV7-6
cdr3_length: 15
clone_size: once
d_call: -
j_call: TRBJ1-1
cdr3_aa: CASSPGGQGNTEAFF
cdr3_nt: TGTGCCAGCAGTCCCGGGGGGCAGGGAAACACTGAAGCTTTCTTT

v_call: TRBV28
cdr3_length: 15
clone_size: once
d_call: -
j_call: TRBJ1-1
cdr3_aa: CASSSASGGNTEAFF
cdr3_nt: TGTGCCAGCAGTTCAGCGTCGGGTGGGAACACTGAAGCTTTCTTT

v_call: TRBV15
cdr3_length: 12
clone_size: -
d_call: -
j_call: TRBJ1-2
cdr3_aa: CATSRATAGYTF
cdr3_nt: TGTGCCACCAGCAGGGCGACAGCTGGCTACACCTTC

v_call: TRBV4-1
cdr3_length: 17
clone_size: -
d_call: -
j_call: TRBJ1-5
cdr3_aa: CASSQVSVGQSNQPQHF
cdr3_nt: TGCGCCAGCAGCCAAGTGTCCGTTGGACAGAGCAATCAGCCCCAGCATTTT

v_call: TRBV10-3
cdr3_length: 14
clone_size: -
d_call: TRBD1
j_call: TRBJ1-1
cdr3_aa: CAIRTGALNTEAFF
cdr3_nt: TGTGCCATTAGGACAGGGGCCTTGAACACTGAAGCTTTCTTT

v_call: TRBV10-3
cdr3_length: 17
clone_size: -
d_call: -
j_call: TRBJ1-2
cdr3_aa: CAISGKSEDSTFYGYTF
cdr3_nt: TGTGCCATCAGTGGAAAGAGCGAGGACAGCACATTCTATGGCTACACCTTC

v_call: TRBV10-2
cdr3_length: 13
clone_size: once
d_call: TRBD1
j_call: TRBJ1-5
cdr3_aa: CASMGQADQPQHF
cdr3_nt: TGCGCCAGCATGGGACAGGCCGATCAGCCCCAGCATTTT

v_call: TRBV6-5
cdr3_length: 13
clone_size: -
d_call: -
j_call: TRBJ1-2
cdr3_aa: CASSYFTSDGYTF
cdr3_nt: TGTGCCAGCAGTTACTTTACGTCGGATGGCTACACCTTC

v_call: TRBV7-2
cdr3_length: 17
clone_size: -
d_call: -
j_call: TRBJ1-1
cdr3_aa: CASSLAPNRYQGTEAFF
cdr3_nt: TGTGCCAGCAGCTTAGCCCCCAACAGGTACCAAGGGACTGAAGCTTTCTTT

v_call: TRBV29-1
cdr3_length: 15
clone_size: -
d_call: TRBD1
j_call: TRBJ1-5
cdr3_aa: CSVEDGSGGGQPQHF
cdr3_nt: TGCAGCGTTGAAGATGGATCAGGGGGCGGTCAGCCCCAGCATTTT

v_call: TRBV5-8
cdr3_length: 12
clone_size: -
d_call: -
j_call: TRBJ2-1
cdr3_aa: CASSLYFNEQFF
cdr3_nt: TGTGCCAGCAGCTTGTATTTCAATGAGCAGTTCTTC

v_call: TRBV7-6
cdr3_length: 13
clone_size: few
d_call: -
j_call: TRBJ1-5
cdr3_aa: CASSLEGDQPQHF
cdr3_nt: TGTGCCAGCAGCTTAGAGGGGGATCAGCCCCAGCATTTT

v_call: TRBV5-1
cdr3_length: 15
clone_size: few
d_call: -
j_call: TRBJ1-6
cdr3_aa: CASRPGGRENSPLHF
cdr3_nt: TGCGCCAGCAGACCGGGGGGGCGGGAGAATTCACCCCTCCACTTT

v_call: TRBV29-1
cdr3_length: 16
clone_size: -
d_call: TRBD1
j_call: TRBJ2-7
cdr3_aa: CSVVPRRSAGGDEQYF
cdr3_nt: TGCAGCGTTGTGCCGCGCCGGTCGGCAGGGGGCGACGAGCAGTACTTC

v_call: TRBV5-4
cdr3_length: 12
clone_size: -
d_call: TRBD1
j_call: TRBJ1-2
cdr3_aa: CASEGQAGGYTF
cdr3_nt: TGTGCCAGCGAGGGACAGGCGGGTGGCTACACCTTC

v_call: TRBV5-1
cdr3_length: 17
clone_size: -
d_call: TRBD1
j_call: TRBJ2-7
cdr3_aa: CASSLFPPGQGNHEQYF
cdr3_nt: TGCGCCAGCAGCTTATTTCCCCCCGGACAGGGTAATCACGAGCAGTACTTC

v_call: TRBV5-1
cdr3_length: 16
clone_size: few
d_call: TRBD1
j_call: TRBJ1-3
cdr3_aa: CASSQGTGAGGNTIYF
cdr3_nt: TGCGCCAGCAGCCAAGGGACAGGGGCTGGTGGAAACACCATATATTTT

v_call: TRBV30
cdr3_length: 10
clone_size: -
d_call: -
j_call: TRBJ1-2
cdr3_aa: CAWGRADYTF
cdr3_nt: TGTGCCTGGGGGCGGGCTGACTACACCTTC

v_call: TRBV27
cdr3_length: 17
clone_size: -
d_call: TRBD1
j_call: TRBJ2-2
cdr3_aa: CASSLSRTGEVTGELFF
cdr3_nt: TGTGCCAGCAGTTTATCCCGGACAGGGGAGGTAACCGGGGAGCTGTTTTTT

v_call: TRBV15
cdr3_length: 15
clone_size: -
d_call: -
j_call: TRBJ2-6
cdr3_aa: CATSSRQSGANVLTF
cdr3_nt: TGTGCCACCAGCAGTAGACAGTCTGGGGCCAACGTCCTGACTTTC

v_call: TRBV6-6
cdr3_length: 12
clone_size: -
d_call: -
j_call: TRBJ2-1
cdr3_aa: CASSSSDNEQFF
cdr3_nt: TGTGCCAGCAGTTCCAGCGACAATGAGCAGTTCTTC

v_call: TRBV30
cdr3_length: 13
clone_size: few
d_call: TRBD1
j_call: TRBJ1-5
cdr3_aa: CAWSRDRDQPQHF
cdr3_nt: TGTGCCTGGAGTAGGGACAGGGATCAGCCCCAGCATTTT

v_call: TRBV25-1
cdr3_length: 15
clone_size: -
d_call: -
j_call: TRBJ1-6
cdr3_aa: CASSEFAGDNSPLHF
cdr3_nt: TGTGCCAGCAGTGAATTCGCAGGGGATAATTCACCCCTCCACTTT

v_call: TRBV7-9
cdr3_length: 14
clone_size: few
d_call: -
j_call: TRBJ2-5
cdr3_aa: CASSFEQQQETQYF
cdr3_nt: TGTGCCAGCAGCTTCGAACAGCAGCAAGAGACCCAGTACTTC

v_call: TRBV7-3
cdr3_length: 15
clone_size: -
d_call: -
j_call: TRBJ2-3
cdr3_aa: CASSSQGRSADTQYF
cdr3_nt: TGTGCCAGCAGCTCGCAGGGGCGGAGCGCAGATACGCAGTATTTT

v_call: TRBV7-2
cdr3_length: 18
clone_size: -
d_call: -
j_call: TRBJ2-1
cdr3_aa: CASSLRASGLLSYNEQFF
cdr3_nt: TGTGCCAGCAGCTTAAGGGCTTCGGGACTCCTCTCCTACAATGAGCAGTTCTTC

v_call: TRBV7-8
cdr3_length: 13
clone_size: -
d_call: -
j_call: TRBJ2-5
cdr3_aa: CASTQAYRETQYF
cdr3_nt: TGTGCCAGCACCCAAGCTTACCGGGAGACCCAGTACTTC

v_call: TRBV19
cdr3_length: 14
clone_size: -
d_call: TRBD2
j_call: TRBJ2-1
cdr3_aa: CASGTSGFYNEQFF
cdr3_nt: TGTGCCAGTGGGACTAGCGGCTTTTACAATGAGCAGTTCTTC

v_call: TRBV28
cdr3_length: 15
clone_size: -
d_call: -
j_call: TRBJ1-6
cdr3_aa: CASFDRGSYNSPLHF
cdr3_nt: TGTGCCAGCTTTGACCGCGGCTCCTATAATTCACCCCTCCACTTT

v_call: TRBV6-1
cdr3_length: 11
clone_size: -
d_call: -
j_call: TRBJ1-1
cdr3_aa: CASSDLMQAFF
cdr3_nt: TGTGCCAGCAGCGACTTAATGCAAGCTTTCTTT

v_call: TRBV10-3
cdr3_length: 18
clone_size: -
d_call: TRBD2
j_call: TRBJ2-3
cdr3_aa: CAISPTTGTSGGGDTQYF
cdr3_nt: TGTGCCATCAGCCCCACTACCGGGACTAGCGGGGGGGGAGATACGCAGTATTTT